These 20 T cell receptor beta chains originate from one sample sequenced in a study of graft-versus-host responses after intestinal transplantation. Method: immunoSEQ multiplex PCR; TCRdb's copy keeps in-frame clones and lacks some. The table shows roughly 36,000 clones, with around 83% occurring only once. Material: PBMCs, obtained 1,000 to 1,200 days after transplant. These receptors all stem from a human patient who received an intestinal transplant, so some T cells may come from the graft donor.

The chain carries TRBV6-6 and TRBJ2-3; 7 bases map to TRBD1. Trimming took 7 bases from V and 6 from J; bases not matched to a gene: 4. Germline V lookup: CDR1 MNHNY, CDR2 SVGAGI (reference sequence). The CDR3 runs to 12 residues. Here the CDR3 DNA reads TGTGCCAGCACTCCGACAGGGGATACGCAGTATTTT. As protein: CASTPTGDTQYF.

The chain recombines TRBV10-3 with TRBJ1-1, with a tentative D call TRBD1 (5 bases). Germline V gene lookup returns CDR1 ENHRY and CDR2 SYGVKD. V gave up 0 bases and J gave up 1 base, with 6 bases separating them. The CDR3 sequence is 14 residues long. CDR3 sequence (DNA): TGTGCCATCAGTGAGTCTGGGGGGAACACTGAAGCTTTCTTT. The encoded protein is CAISESGGNTEAFF.

This clone was detected only a few times. Other DNA sequences from this sample encode an identical CDR3 as well. The chain joins TRBV5-5 to TRBJ2-2, with D tentatively TRBD1 or TRBD2 (5 bases each). V was shortened by 0 bases and J by 2 bases, with 14 bases between the two germline ends. This CDR3 is 17 amino acids long. The germline V gene encodes CDR1 SGHKS and CDR2 YYEKEE (reference sequence). CDR3 bases: TGTGCCAGCAGCTTGGATCCGGGGCAGGGTAACACCGGGGAGCTGTTTTTT. It specifies CASSLDPGQGNTGELFF.

J is TRBJ2-7 and V is TRBV28; 12 bases match TRBD2. From germline, CDR1 is MDHEN and CDR2 SYDVKM. The CDR3 loop spans 14 amino acids. V shed 7 bases, J shed 4 bases, and the junction held 5 bases outside the gene matches. Here the CDR3 reads CASTVGLAGYEQYF. The CDR3 coding sequence is TGTGCCAGCACCGTTGGACTAGCGGGATACGAGCAGTACTTC.

This sequence joins TRBV6-5 and TRBJ1-2; possible D gene TRBD1, 5 bases. The germline V gene encodes CDR1 MNHEY and CDR2 SVGAGI. V was pared by 5 bases and J by 2 bases, with 12 bases between. The CDR3 length is 14 residues. The CDR3 here is CASSPTAGNYGYTF. CDR3 sequence (DNA): TGTGCCAGCAGTCCGACAGCAGGGAACTATGGCTACACCTTC.

This chain connects TRBV28 to TRBJ1-2, with a tentative D call TRBD1 (6 bases). This CDR3 region has 14 residues. Germline values: CDR1 MDHEN, CDR2 SYDVKM. Trimming left V 6 bases short and J 3 bases short, with 14 bases between. DNA for the CDR3: TGTGCCAGCAGCCCCCCTGGGGGCGACTATGGCTACACCTTC. This gives the protein CASSPPGGDYGYTF.

The chain links TRBV6-1 to TRBJ2-5, with D perhaps TRBD2 (6 bases). Germline lookup yields CDR1 MNHNS and CDR2 SASEGT. Trimming took off 1 base at V and 2 bases at J, with 14 bases between the two ends. The CDR3 totals 16 residues. This CDR3 reads CASSEGPARGQETQYF. In DNA form, the CDR3 reads TGTGCCAGCAGTGAAGGACCTGCGCGGGGTCAAGAGACCCAGTACTTC.

This chain joins TRBV4-1 and TRBJ2-1, with TRBD2 identical over 9 bases. The V and J ends lost 0 bases and 0 bases, in that order; junction bases with no gene match: 15. This CDR3 region has 21 residues. Looked up from germline, CDR1 is MGHRA and CDR2 is YSYEKL. DNA of the CDR3: TGCGCCAGCAGCCAAGATATGCTAGCGGGGACCATCACTCCCTCCTACAATGAGCAGTTCTTC. Amino acid sequence: CASSQDMLAGTITPSYNEQFF.

To note about this clone: Other DNA sequences of this sample code for an identical CDR3. J is TRBJ2-3 and V is TRBV9; D is possibly TRBD1 or TRBD2 (5 bases each). V was cut by 0 bases and J by 0 bases, with 5 bases left in between. Germline V gives CDR1 SGDLS, CDR2 YYNGEE. The length of the CDR3 is 14 residues. CDR3 bases: TGTGCCAGCAGCGTAGGGGGGAGCACAGATACGCAGTATTTT. Amino acids: CASSVGGSTDTQYF.

The rearrangement links TRBV18 to TRBJ1-1; 9 bases match TRBD1. The J segment lost 1 base and the V segment lost 6 bases, leaving 3 bases of the junction unmatched. Germline-derived CDR1 and CDR2 are KGHSH and LQKENI. CDR3 length: 14 residues. CDR3 loop: CASSQGQGNTEAFF. DNA for the CDR3: TGTGCCAGCTCCCAGGGACAGGGGAACACTGAAGCTTTCTTT.

This clone occurred once. This rearrangement joins TRBV5-6 to TRBJ1-1, with D unclear. The V gene's germline CDR1 is SGHDT and CDR2 YYEEEE. The CDR3 runs to 13 residues. V was trimmed by 0 bases and J by 3 bases, leaving 6 bases between them. This CDR3 is CASSLDSYTEAFF. CDR3 in DNA: TGTGCCAGCAGCTTGGACAGCTACACTGAAGCTTTCTTT.

The rearrangement uses TRBV5-4 and TRBJ1-1, with 8 bases lining up with TRBD1. The length of the CDR3 is 13 residues. The germline gives CDR1 SGHNT, CDR2 YYREEE (reference sequence). Trimming at V came to 3 bases and at J to 4 bases, leaving 2 bases not matched to a gene. As DNA, the CDR3 is TGTGCCAGCAGCTACAGGGGGGGCACTGAAGCTTTCTTT. Protein sequence: CASSYRGGTEAFF.

This clone was picked up one time. V is TRBV7-8 and J is TRBJ2-3; D ambiguous. The CDR3 consists of 13 residues. The germline V gene has CDR1 SGHVS and CDR2 FQNEAQ. V was pared by 3 bases and J by 0 bases, with 4 bases between. The CDR3 spells CASSFPSTDTQYF. In nucleotides, the CDR3 is TGTGCCAGCAGCTTCCCCAGCACAGATACGCAGTATTTT.

The rearrangement links TRBV5-1 to TRBJ2-3; D not certain. The length of the CDR3 is 14 residues. Between the trimmed V and J ends, which lost 0 bases and 4 bases, there was a span of 9 bases. Germline-derived CDR1 and CDR2 are SGHRS and YFSETQ. CDR3 in DNA: TGCGCCAGCAGCTTGGAGTCTAGATCAGATACGCAGTATTTT. It encodes CASSLESRSDTQYF.

The chain has TRBV12-2 and TRBJ1-5. TRBV12-2 is a listed pseudogene. CDR3 length equals 16 residues. The CDR3 protein is CASRLAAAVKRQPQHF. The CDR3 coding sequence is TGTGCAAGTCGCTTAGCGGCGGCAGTAAAACGGCAGCCCCAGCATTTT.

The chain uses TRBV28 and TRBJ2-4; a possible D gene is TRBD1 (5 bases). With 3 bases removed from V and 0 bases from J, the gap between germline ends came to 9 bases. This CDR3 comprises 15 residues. CDR1 is MDHEN, CDR2 SYDVKM, per germline. For the CDR3, the DNA is TGTGCCAGCAGTTTTAATCAGGGAGCCAAAAACATTCAGTACTTC. Protein: CASSFNQGAKNIQYF.

Here the CDR3 reads CAISGGGALNEQFF. The CDR3 DNA sequence: TGTGCCATCAGTGGTGGGGGGGCGCTTAATGAGCAGTTCTTC. The chain links TRBV10-3 to TRBJ2-1; maybe TRBD2 (7 bases). Germline V gene lookup returns CDR1 ENHRY and CDR2 SYGVKD. V was pared by 4 bases and J by 7 bases, with 14 bases between. The CDR3 extends over 14 amino acids.

The chain links TRBV5-4 to TRBJ2-7, with a weak D call TRBD1 (6 bases). The CDR3 has 14 amino acids. V lost 7 bases and J 1 base, leaving 15 bases between the germline ends. Germline V gene lookup returns CDR1 SGHNT and CDR2 YYREEE (reference sequence). CDR3 sequence (DNA): TGTGCCAGCTCAGGACAGATTAATTCCTACGAGCAGTACTTC. Residues: CASSGQINSYEQYF.

This clone showed up just a few times. This sequence joins TRBV2 and TRBJ2-3; D is uncertain. The CDR3 has 13 amino acids. CDR1 is SNHLY and CDR2 is FYNNEI in the germline V gene. Trimming pared 3 bases from V and 6 bases from J, leaving 10 bases between. The CDR3: CASSEIRADTQYF. In DNA form, the CDR3 reads TGTGCCAGCAGTGAGATTAGGGCCGATACGCAGTATTTT.

This rearrangement joins TRBV5-1 to TRBJ2-5; TRBD1 aligns across 8 bases. Germline assignment: CDR1 SGHRS and CDR2 YFSETQ. Trimming took 0 bases from V and 4 from J; bases not matched to a gene: 5. CDR3 length: 15 residues. The CDR3 loop is CASSLGTGRRETQYF. The CDR3 bases are TGCGCCAGCAGCTTGGGGACAGGGCGACGAGAGACCCAGTACTTC.